The 17 T cell receptor beta chains presented below share a single source sample, sequenced in a study of post-analysis software for immune sequencing data (dated by TCRdb to between 2014 and 2017). Broad study findings and their caveats: Significantly higher frequencies in patients than in controls were found for roughly 5 TRBV segments, including TRBV5-6, TRBV5-1 and TRBV20-1.

These receptors have no known antigen. Libraries were built with PCR. The run used an Illumina HiSeq 2500. To reduce PCR and sequencing biases, unique molecular identifiers were incorporated into the TCR beta cDNA libraries. Using fastp trimming at Q25 and MiXCR clonotype assembly, TCRdb reanalyzed the public sequencing data and kept in-frame beta chains. Rows merge per CDR3 protein into single entries with the most common DNA and genes. In this sample the table shows roughly 410,000 distinct CDR3 sequences, less than 40% of which occur a single time. In total, the top ten clones hold roughly 13% of the sample. The specimen was blood. All receptors derive from a girl aged 10-17 years with multiple sclerosis.

This rearrangement joins TRBV10-3 to TRBJ1-1; D is ambiguous. The germline gives CDR1 ENHRY, CDR2 SYGVKD. Trimming took 0 bases from V and 4 from J, leaving 15 bases between them. The CDR3 is made up of 16 amino acids. Here the CDR3 reads CAISESMGKGGTEAFF. CDR3 coding DNA: TGTGCCATCAGTGAGTCGATGGGGAAGGGTGGCACTGAAGCTTTCTTT.

This chain links TRBV9 with TRBJ2-4; 9 bases line up with TRBD1. V shed 4 bases, J shed 8 bases, and the junction held 7 bases outside the gene matches. Germline CDR1 and CDR2: SGDLS and YYNGEE. This CDR3 spans 14 amino acids. Here the CDR3 DNA reads TGTGCCAGCAGCAACACAGGGGGCGGTCACATTCAGTACTTC. This gives the protein CASSNTGGGHIQYF.

V and J are TRBV6-5 and TRBJ2-7; no reliable D call. The CDR3 loop spans 14 amino acids. Germline CDR1 MNHEY, CDR2 SVGAGI. The V gene lost 0 bases and the J gene lost 4 bases, with 10 bases spanning the gap. As DNA, the CDR3 is TGTGCCAGCAGTTACTCCGGACCGAGATACGAGCAGTACTTC. Translation: CASSYSGPRYEQYF.

The rearrangement joins TRBV4-1 to TRBJ1-1, with D perhaps TRBD1 (6 bases). Germline CDR1 MGHRA, CDR2 YSYEKL. V dropped 0 bases and J dropped 11 bases, with 16 bases sitting between them. The CDR3 is made up of 14 amino acids. The CDR3 region is CASSQELDRDTAFF. CDR3 coding DNA: TGCGCCAGCAGCCAAGAATTGGACCGGGACACGGCTTTCTTT.

This clonotype was seen only a few times. A read error may produce the germline difference seen at one junction end. This chain joins TRBV7-3 and TRBJ2-7; D may correspond to TRBD1 or TRBD2 (5 bases each). CDR3 length: 13 residues. Germline values: CDR1 SGHTA, CDR2 FQGTGA. This CDR3 reads CACSLGVGDEQYF. For the CDR3, the DNA is TGTGCCTGCAGCTTAGGGGTGGGGGACGAGCAGTACTTC. The complete variable domain, with remaining parts taken from reference TRBV7-3 and TRBJ2-7, reads GAGVSQTPSNKVTEKGKYVELRCDPISGHTALYWYRQSLGQGPEFLIYFQGTGAADDSGLPNDRFFAVRPEGSVSTLKIQRTERGDSAVYLCACSLGVGDEQYFGPGTRLTVT.

This clonotype was observed a few times. This chain connects TRBV5-1 to TRBJ2-1; D possibly corresponds to TRBD1 (6 bases). Germline V gene lookup returns CDR1 SGHRS and CDR2 YFSETQ. V lost 1 base and J lost 6, with 14 bases in between. This CDR3 has 15 residues. CDR3 residues: CASSLFGTPANEQFF. CDR3 DNA: TGCGCCAGCAGCTTGTTTGGGACACCGGCCAATGAGCAGTTCTTC.

The CDR3 loop reads CASSLRTGGPSTNEQFF. The CDR3 DNA is TGTGCCAGCAGCTTAAGAACGGGGGGGCCGTCTACCAATGAGCAGTTCTTC. The chain has TRBV7-2 and TRBJ2-1; 8 bases agree with TRBD2. V lost 2 bases, J lost 6 bases, and 12 bases stayed unmatched. Germline CDR1 reads SGHTA; CDR2 reads FQGNSA. The CDR3 has 17 residues.

This clonotype turned up a few times. The chain recombines TRBV5-6 with TRBJ2-7; no firm D call. Germline V lookup: CDR1 SGHDT, CDR2 YYEEEE. CDR3 length equals 16 residues. Between the trimmed V and J ends, which lost 3 bases and 6 bases, there was a span of 22 bases. The CDR3 sequence is CASSWGWSKGRGEQYF. The CDR3 nucleotides are TGTGCCAGCAGCTGGGGTTGGTCAAAGGGTAGAGGCGAGCAGTACTTC.

The V and J genes are TRBV27 and TRBJ2-3; unclear D gene. Per germline, CDR1 MNHEY and CDR2 SMNVEV (reference sequence). Between the trimmed V and J ends, which lost 6 bases and 1 base, there was a span of 14 bases. The CDR3 has 15 amino acids. The CDR3 DNA follows: TGTGCCAGCAGCAACCAACTCGACGGCACAGATACGCAGTATTTT. It encodes CASSNQLDGTDTQYF.

This clonotype has more than one count but fewer than ten. One end of the junction fails to match germline, which may point to a read error. The chain recombines TRBV5-1 with TRBJ2-3, with D possibly being TRBD1 (5 bases). The CDR3 extends over 14 amino acids. From germline, CDR1 is SGHRS and CDR2 YFSETQ. CDR3 in DNA: TGTGCCAGCAGTTTAGGGGCTAGCACAGATACGCAGTATTTT. Translation gives CASSLGASTDTQYF.

The CDR3 nucleotides are TGTGCCAGCAGCCCCGAAGTGTCGGGTGGAAGTGGGGAGCTGTTTTTT. Translating it yields CASSPEVSGGSGELFF. The V gene is TRBV7-2, the J gene TRBJ2-2, with unresolved D. The germline V and J ends were trimmed by 5 bases and 8 bases, with 21 bases remaining between them. Per germline, CDR1 SGHTA and CDR2 FQGNSA. CDR3 length: 16 amino acids.

This sequence joins TRBV6-2 or TRBV6-3 and TRBJ2-6; D is perhaps TRBD1 (5 bases). Germline V gene data show CDR1 as MNHEY and CDR2 as SVGEGT. V gave up 4 bases and J gave up 0 bases, with 10 bases separating them. The CDR3 is 16 residues long. In DNA form, the CDR3 reads TGTGCCAGCAGTTCGACAGACCCCTCTGGGGCCAACGTCCTGACTTTC. Protein product: CASSSTDPSGANVLTF.

The chain couples TRBV12-3 or TRBV12-4 to TRBJ2-2, with D perhaps TRBD1 (6 bases). This CDR3 has 14 residues. Trimming removed 8 bases from V and 5 bases from J, with 15 bases in between. The CDR3 nucleotides are TGTGCCAGCGGGGGCCCAACAGTAACCGGGGAGCTGTTTTTT. Residues: CASGGPTVTGELFF.

This clonotype showed up just once. The chain recombines TRBV7-2 with TRBJ2-3; 8 bases fit TRBD2. Germline CDR1 reads SGHTA; CDR2 reads FQGNSA. This CDR3 comprises 16 residues. The V segment lost 1 base and the J segment 5 bases; nucleotides outside the gene matches: 8. DNA of the CDR3: TGTGCCAGCAGCTTAGGCCTCGGGACTAGTAAAGATACGCAGTATTTT. Translated: CASSLGLGTSKDTQYF.

The J gene is TRBJ2-5, the V gene TRBV12-3 or TRBV12-4; TRBD1 aligns across 8 bases. This CDR3 is 15 amino acids long. The ends lost 5 bases at V and 7 bases at J; junction bases unmatched: 12. The CDR3 DNA reads TGTGCCAGCAGTGGCCGGGACAGGACCCCAGGGACCCAGTACTTC. Translation gives CASSGRDRTPGTQYF.

Concerning this clonotype: One base away lies a much larger clone, so this may be a sequencing read error. The chain uses TRBV5-1 and TRBJ1-6; D is uncertain. Germline V lookup: CDR1 SGHRS, CDR2 YFSETQ. This CDR3 comprises 16 residues. The CDR3 DNA is TGCGCCAGCAGCTTGACGGGTCTGGTAGACAATTCACCCTTCCACTTT. Protein sequence: CASSLTGLVDNSPFHF.

This clonotype was counted once. One end of the junction varies from germline; a read error may be responsible. The chain joins TRBV5-1 to TRBJ2-1, with a possible D match to TRBD1 (5 bases). This CDR3 is 12 amino acids long. The V gene's germline CDR1 is SGHRS and CDR2 YFSETQ. The CDR3 region is CASSFADNVQFF. CDR3 DNA sequence: TGCGCCAGCAGCTTCGCGGACAATGTGCAGTTCTTC.